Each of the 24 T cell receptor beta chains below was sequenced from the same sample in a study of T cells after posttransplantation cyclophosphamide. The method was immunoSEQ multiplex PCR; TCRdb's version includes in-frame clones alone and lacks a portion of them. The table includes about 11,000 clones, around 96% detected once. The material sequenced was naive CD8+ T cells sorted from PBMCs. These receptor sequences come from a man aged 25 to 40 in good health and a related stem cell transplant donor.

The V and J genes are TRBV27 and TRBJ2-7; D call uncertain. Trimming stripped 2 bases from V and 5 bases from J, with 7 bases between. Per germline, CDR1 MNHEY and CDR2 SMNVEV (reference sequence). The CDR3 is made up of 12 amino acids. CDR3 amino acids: CASSLLGDEQYF. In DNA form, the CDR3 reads TGTGCCAGCAGTTTACTAGGCGACGAGCAGTACTTC.

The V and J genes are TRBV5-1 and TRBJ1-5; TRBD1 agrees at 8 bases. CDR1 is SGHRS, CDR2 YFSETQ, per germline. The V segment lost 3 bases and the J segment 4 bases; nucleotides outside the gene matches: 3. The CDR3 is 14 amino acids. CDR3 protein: CASSSGQDNQPQHF. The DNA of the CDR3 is TGCGCCAGCAGCTCGGGACAGGATAATCAGCCCCAGCATTTT.

For the CDR3, the DNA is TGTGCCAGTAGTCCTCTCGGAACCGGGACAGGGTACGACGAGCAGTACTTC. This gives the protein CASSPLGTGTGYDEQYF. V usage is TRBV19 and J usage is TRBJ2-7; 9 nucleotides line up with TRBD1. This CDR3 region has 17 residues. J gave up 5 bases and V 5 bases, and 16 bases lay outside the gene matches. The germline V gene encodes CDR1 LNHDA and CDR2 SQIVND (reference sequence).

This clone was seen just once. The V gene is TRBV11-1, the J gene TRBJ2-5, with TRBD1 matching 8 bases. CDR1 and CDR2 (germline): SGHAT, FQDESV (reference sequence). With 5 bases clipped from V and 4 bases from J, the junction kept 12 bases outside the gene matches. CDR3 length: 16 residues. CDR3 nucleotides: TGTGCCAGCAGCCCCCGACAGGGGTTGGATGTAGAGACCCAGTACTTC. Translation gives CASSPRQGLDVETQYF.

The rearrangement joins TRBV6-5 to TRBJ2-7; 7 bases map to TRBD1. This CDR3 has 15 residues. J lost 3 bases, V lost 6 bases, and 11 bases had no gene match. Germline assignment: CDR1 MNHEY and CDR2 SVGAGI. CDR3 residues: CASSPDRVGIYEQYF. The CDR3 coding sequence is TGTGCCAGCAGCCCCGACAGGGTGGGTATCTACGAGCAGTACTTC.

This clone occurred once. CDR3 DNA: TGTGCCAGCAGCCCAGGACAGGCATCAACTAATGAAAAACTGTTTTTT. This gives the protein CASSPGQASTNEKLFF. The chain joins TRBV5-6 to TRBJ1-4, with 7 bases fitting TRBD1. From germline, CDR1 is SGHDT and CDR2 YYEEEE. The CDR3 is 16 amino acids. V gave up 4 bases and J gave up 0 bases; unmatched junction bases: 6.

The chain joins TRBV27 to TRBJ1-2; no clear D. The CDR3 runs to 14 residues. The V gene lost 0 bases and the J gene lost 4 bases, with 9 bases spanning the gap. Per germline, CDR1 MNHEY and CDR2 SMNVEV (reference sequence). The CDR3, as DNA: TGTGCCAGCAGTTTATCGGGCCAGCCCTATGGCTACACCTTC. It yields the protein CASSLSGQPYGYTF.

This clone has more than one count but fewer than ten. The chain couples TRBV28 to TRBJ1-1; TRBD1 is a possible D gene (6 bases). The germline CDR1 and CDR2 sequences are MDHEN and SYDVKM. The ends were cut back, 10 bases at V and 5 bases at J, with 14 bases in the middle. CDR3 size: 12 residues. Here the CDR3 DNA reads TGTGCCACCGGGGACCAGGGGACTGAAGCTTTCTTT. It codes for CATGDQGTEAFF. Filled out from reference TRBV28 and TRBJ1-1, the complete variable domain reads DVKVTQSSRYLVKRTGEKVFLECVQDMDHENMFWYRQDPGLGLRLIYFSYDVKMKEKGDIPEGYSVSREKKERFSLILESASTNQTSMYLCATGDQGTEAFFGQGTRLTVV.

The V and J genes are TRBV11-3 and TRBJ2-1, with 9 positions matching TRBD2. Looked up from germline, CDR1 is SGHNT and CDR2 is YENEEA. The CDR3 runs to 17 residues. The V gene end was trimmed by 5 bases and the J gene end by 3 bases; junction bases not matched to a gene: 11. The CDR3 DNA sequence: TGTGCCAGCAGCCGCGAAGAGCGCGGGGGGGACTACAATGAGCAGTTCTTC. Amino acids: CASSREERGGDYNEQFF. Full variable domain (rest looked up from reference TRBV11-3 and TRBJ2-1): EAGVVQSPRYKIIEKKQPVAFWCNPISGHNTLYWYLQNLGQGPELLIRYENEEAVDDSQLPKDRFSAERLKGVDSTLKIQPAELGDSAVYLCASSREERGGDYNEQFFGPGTRLTVL.

For the CDR3, the DNA is TGCGCCAGCAGCTTGGGACCTGCGGGGTCCTACGAGCAGTACTTC. Translated, it gives CASSLGPAGSYEQYF. The rearrangement links TRBV5-1 to TRBJ2-7; possibly TRBD2 for D (6 bases). The V gene's germline CDR1 is SGHRS and CDR2 YFSETQ. The CDR3 has 15 residues. Trimming took off 0 bases at V and 1 base at J, with 11 bases between the two ends.

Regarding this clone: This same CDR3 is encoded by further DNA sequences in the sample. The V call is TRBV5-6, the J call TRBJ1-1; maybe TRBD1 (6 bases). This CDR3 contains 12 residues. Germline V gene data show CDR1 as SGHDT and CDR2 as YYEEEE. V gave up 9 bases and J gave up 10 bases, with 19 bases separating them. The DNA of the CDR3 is TGTGCCACGGAAGGAGGGGGGGCTGTAGCTTTCTTT. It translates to CATEGGGAVAFF.

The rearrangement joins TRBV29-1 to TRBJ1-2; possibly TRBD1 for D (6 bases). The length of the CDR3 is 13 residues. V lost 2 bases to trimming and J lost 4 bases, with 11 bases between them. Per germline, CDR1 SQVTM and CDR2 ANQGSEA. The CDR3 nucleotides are TGCAGCGTTGAAAGGGGGGGAACCTATGGCTACACCTTC. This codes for CSVERGGTYGYTF.

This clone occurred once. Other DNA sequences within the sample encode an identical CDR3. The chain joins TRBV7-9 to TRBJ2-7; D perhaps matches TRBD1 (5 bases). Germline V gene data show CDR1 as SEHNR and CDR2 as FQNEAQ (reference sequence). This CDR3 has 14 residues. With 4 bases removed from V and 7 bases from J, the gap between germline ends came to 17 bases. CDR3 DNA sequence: TGTGCCAGCAGCTACGACGCAGGGTCCTGGGAGCAGTACTTC. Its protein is CASSYDAGSWEQYF.

As DNA, the CDR3 is TGTGCCAGCAGTCAGGGCCTGACCTACGAGCAGTACTTC. This codes for CASSQGLTYEQYF. The gene calls are TRBV6-6 and TRBJ2-7, with D perhaps matching TRBD1 (5 bases). Trimming stripped 5 bases from V and 2 bases from J, with 10 bases between. CDR3 length: 13 residues. Germline V lookup: CDR1 MNHNY, CDR2 SVGAGI (reference sequence).

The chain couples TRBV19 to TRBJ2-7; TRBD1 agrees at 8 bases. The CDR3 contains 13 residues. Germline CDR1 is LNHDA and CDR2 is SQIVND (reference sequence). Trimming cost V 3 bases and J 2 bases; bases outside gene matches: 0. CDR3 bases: TGTGCCAGTAGTATGGGACAGGCCTACGAGCAGTACTTC. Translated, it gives CASSMGQAYEQYF.

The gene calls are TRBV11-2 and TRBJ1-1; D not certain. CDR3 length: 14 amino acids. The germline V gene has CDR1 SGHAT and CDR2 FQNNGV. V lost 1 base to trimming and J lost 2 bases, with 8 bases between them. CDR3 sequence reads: CASSLAGGNTEAFF. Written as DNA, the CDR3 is TGTGCCAGCAGCTTAGCCGGAGGAAACACTGAAGCTTTCTTT.

The CDR3 here is CASSLYLGQSYYGYTF. CDR3 bases: TGTGCCAGCAGCTTGTATCTGGGGCAATCTTACTATGGCTACACCTTC. V usage is TRBV5-6 and J usage is TRBJ1-2, with D possibly TRBD1 on 5 matching bases. The V end lost 1 base, the J end lost 3 bases, and 16 bases lay between the germline ends. This CDR3 spans 16 amino acids. Germline CDR1 SGHDT, CDR2 YYEEEE. Full variable domain (rest looked up from reference TRBV5-6 and TRBJ1-2): DAGVTQSPTHLIKTRGQQVTLRCSPKSGHDTVSWYQQALGQGPQFIFQYYEEEERQRGNFPDRFSGHQFPNYSSELNVNALLLGDSALYLCASSLYLGQSYYGYTFGSGTRLTVV.

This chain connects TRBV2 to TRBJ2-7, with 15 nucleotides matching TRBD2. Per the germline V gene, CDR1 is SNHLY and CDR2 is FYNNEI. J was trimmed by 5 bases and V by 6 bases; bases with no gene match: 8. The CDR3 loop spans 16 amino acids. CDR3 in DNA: TGTGCCAGCAGAGGGGGACTAGCGGGGGGCGGCGACGAGCAGTACTTC. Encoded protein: CASRGGLAGGGDEQYF. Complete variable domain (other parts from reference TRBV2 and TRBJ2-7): EPEVTQTPSHQVTQMGQEVILRCVPISNHLYFYWYRQILGQKVEFLVSFYNNEISEKSEIFDDQFSVERPDGSNFTLKIRSTKLEDSAMYFCASRGGLAGGGDEQYFGPGTRLTVT.

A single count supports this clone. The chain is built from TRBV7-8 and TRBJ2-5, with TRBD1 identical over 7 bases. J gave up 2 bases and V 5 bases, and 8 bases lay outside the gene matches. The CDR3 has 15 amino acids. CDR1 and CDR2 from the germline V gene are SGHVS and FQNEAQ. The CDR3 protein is CASSRLDREQETQYF. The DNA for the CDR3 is TGTGCCAGCAGCCGTCTTGACAGGGAGCAAGAGACCCAGTACTTC.

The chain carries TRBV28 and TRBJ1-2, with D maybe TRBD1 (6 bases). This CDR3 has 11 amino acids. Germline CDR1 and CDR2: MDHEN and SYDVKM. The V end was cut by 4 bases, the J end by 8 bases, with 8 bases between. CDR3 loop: CASSSGTGYTF. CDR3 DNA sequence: TGTGCCAGCAGTTCAGGGACAGGCTACACCTTC.

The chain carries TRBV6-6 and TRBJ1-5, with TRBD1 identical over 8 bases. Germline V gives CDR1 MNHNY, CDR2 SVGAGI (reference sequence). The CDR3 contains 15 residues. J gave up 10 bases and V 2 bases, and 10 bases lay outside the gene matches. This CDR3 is CASSYVGTGEEPQHF. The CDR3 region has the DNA TGTGCCAGCAGTTACGTTGGGACAGGAGAAGAACCCCAGCATTTT.

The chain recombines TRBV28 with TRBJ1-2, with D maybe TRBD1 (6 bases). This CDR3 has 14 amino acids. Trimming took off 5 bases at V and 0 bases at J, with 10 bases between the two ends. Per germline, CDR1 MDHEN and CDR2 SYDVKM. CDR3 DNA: TGTGCCAGCAGTCTCCGACAGGCTAACTATGGCTACACCTTC. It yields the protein CASSLRQANYGYTF.

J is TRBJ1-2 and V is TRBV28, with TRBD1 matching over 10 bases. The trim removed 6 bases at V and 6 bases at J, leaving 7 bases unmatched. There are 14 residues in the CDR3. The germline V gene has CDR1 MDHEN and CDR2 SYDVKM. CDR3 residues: CASSPTGGTDGYTF. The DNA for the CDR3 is TGTGCCAGCAGCCCGACAGGGGGCACCGATGGCTACACCTTC.

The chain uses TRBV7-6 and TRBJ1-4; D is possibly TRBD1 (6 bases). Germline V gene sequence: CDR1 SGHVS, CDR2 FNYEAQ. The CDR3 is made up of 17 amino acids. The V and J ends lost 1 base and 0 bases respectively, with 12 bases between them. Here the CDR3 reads CASSLVRTATTNEKLFF. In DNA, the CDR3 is TGTGCCAGCAGCTTAGTCCGGACAGCTACAACTAATGAAAAACTGTTTTTT. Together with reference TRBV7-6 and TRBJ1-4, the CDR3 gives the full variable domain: GAGVSQSPRYKVTKRGQDVALRCDPISGHVSLYWYRQALGQGPEFLTYFNYEAQQDKSGLPNDRFSAERPEGSISTLTIQRTEQRDSAMYRCASSLVRTATTNEKLFFGSGTQLSVL.